The clone carrying this TCR beta chain was seen many times. This record belongs to a study of T cells in Graves' hyperthyroidism and ophthalmopathy. Study overall: Peripheral blood sampling occurred at initial diagnosis, before any treatment.

In germline, CDR1 is MNHEY, CDR2 SMNVEV (reference sequence). J was trimmed by 2 bases and V by 3 bases; bases with no gene match: 6. There are 15 residues in the CDR3. Amplified TCR beta CDR3 regions came from RNA transcripts. First-round RT-PCR targeting the TCR CDR3 was performed with the HTBI primer set. In TCRdb, the multiplex PCR reads were re-called with MiXCR into one record per CDR3 protein. Here the sample spans around 420,000 distinct CDR3 sequences, roughly 13% being singletons. PBMCs were derived from around 10 ml fresh peripheral blood. The genes are TRBV27 and TRBJ2-7; TRBD2 agrees at 8 bases. Sequencing input: blood. The TCR was taken from a woman younger than 35 with Graves' hyperthyroidism. CDR3 residues: CASSFAAGGPYEQYF. DNA of the CDR3: TGTGCCAGCAGTTTTGCCGCGGGAGGACCCTACGAGCAGTACTTC.